This TCR beta chain was retrieved from a study of blood T cell repertoires in COVID-19. This CDR3 is built from 15 residues. Libraries were prepared by immunoSEQ multiplex PCR; TCRdb keeps only in-frame clonotypes and omits some of them. The sample records under 300,000 clones, 75% to 90% being singletons. The chain is built from TRBV21-1 and TRBJ1-2; the table names TRBD1, a call not compared with the DNA. TRBV21-1 constitutes a pseudogene. What was sequenced was peripheral blood. This clonotype was obtained from a woman in her fifties or sixties with active or convalescent COVID-19. CDR3 region: CASSKARGGKSGYTF. DNA of the CDR3: TGTGCCAGCAGCAAAGCGCGAGGGGGTAAAAGTGGCTACACCTTC.